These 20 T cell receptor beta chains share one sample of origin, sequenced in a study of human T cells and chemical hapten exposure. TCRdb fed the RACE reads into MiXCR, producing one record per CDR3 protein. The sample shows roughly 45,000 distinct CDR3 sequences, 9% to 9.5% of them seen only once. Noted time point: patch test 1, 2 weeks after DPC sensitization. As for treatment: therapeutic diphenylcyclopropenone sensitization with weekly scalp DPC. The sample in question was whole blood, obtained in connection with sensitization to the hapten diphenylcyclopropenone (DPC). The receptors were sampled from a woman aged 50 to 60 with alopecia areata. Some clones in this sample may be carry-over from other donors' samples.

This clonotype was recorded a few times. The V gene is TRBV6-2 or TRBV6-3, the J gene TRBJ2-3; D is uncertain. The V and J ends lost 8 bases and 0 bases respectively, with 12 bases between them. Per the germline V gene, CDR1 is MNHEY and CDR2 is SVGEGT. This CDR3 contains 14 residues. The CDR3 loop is CASGETDSTDTQYF. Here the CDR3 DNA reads TGTGCCAGCGGCGAGACGGACAGCACAGATACGCAGTATTTT.

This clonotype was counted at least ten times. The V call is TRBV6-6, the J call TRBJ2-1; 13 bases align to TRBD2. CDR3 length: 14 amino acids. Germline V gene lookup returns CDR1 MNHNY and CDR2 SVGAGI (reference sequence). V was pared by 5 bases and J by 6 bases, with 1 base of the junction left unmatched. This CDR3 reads CASSRTSGSNEQFF. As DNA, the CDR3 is TGTGCCAGCAGTCGGACTAGCGGGAGCAATGAGCAGTTCTTC.

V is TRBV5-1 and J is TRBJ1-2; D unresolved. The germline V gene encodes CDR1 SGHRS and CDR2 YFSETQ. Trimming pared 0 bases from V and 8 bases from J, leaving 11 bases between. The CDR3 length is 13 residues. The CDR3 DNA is TGCGCCAGCAGCTTGGACGATGATGGGGGCTACACCTTC. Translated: CASSLDDDGGYTF.

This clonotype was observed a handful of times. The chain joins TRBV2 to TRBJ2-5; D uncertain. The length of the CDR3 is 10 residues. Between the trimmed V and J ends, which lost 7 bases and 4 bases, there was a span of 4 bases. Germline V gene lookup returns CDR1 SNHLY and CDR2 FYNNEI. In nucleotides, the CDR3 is TGTGCCAGCAATCGAGAGACCCAGTACTTC. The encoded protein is CASNRETQYF.

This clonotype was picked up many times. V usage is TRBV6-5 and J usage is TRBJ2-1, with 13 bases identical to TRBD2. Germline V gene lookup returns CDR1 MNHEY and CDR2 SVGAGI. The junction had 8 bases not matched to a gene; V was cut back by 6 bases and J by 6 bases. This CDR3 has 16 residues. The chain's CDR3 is CASRLRLAGGINEQFF. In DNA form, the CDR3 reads TGTGCCAGCAGGCTACGACTAGCGGGAGGAATCAATGAGCAGTTCTTC.

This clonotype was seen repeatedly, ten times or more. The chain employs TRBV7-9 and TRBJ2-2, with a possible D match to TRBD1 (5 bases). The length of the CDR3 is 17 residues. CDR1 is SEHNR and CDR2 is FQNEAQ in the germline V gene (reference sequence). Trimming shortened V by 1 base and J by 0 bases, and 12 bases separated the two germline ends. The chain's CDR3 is CASSLVMGRANTGELFF. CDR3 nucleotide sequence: TGTGCCAGCAGCTTAGTGATGGGGCGCGCGAACACCGGGGAGCTGTTTTTT.

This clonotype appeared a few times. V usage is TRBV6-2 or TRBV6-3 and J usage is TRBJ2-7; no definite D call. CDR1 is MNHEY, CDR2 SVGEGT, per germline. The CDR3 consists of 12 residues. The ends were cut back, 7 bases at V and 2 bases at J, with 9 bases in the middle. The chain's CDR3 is CASNSRPYEQYF. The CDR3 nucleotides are TGTGCCAGCAACAGTCGTCCCTACGAGCAGTACTTC.

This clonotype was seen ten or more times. The CDR3 spells CASSQSVRSYSPLHF. CDR3 nucleotide sequence: TGTGCCAGCAGCCAGTCGGTACGGAGCTATTCACCCCTCCACTTT. This chain links TRBV3-1 with TRBJ1-6; D gene unclear. Trimming removed 3 bases from V and 8 bases from J, with 14 bases in between. The CDR3 sequence is 15 residues long. Germline V gene lookup returns CDR1 LGHDT and CDR2 YNNKEL (reference sequence). Full variable domain (outside the CDR3, taken from reference TRBV3-1 and TRBJ1-6): DTAVSQTPKYLVTQMGNDKSIKCEQNLGHDTMYWYKQDSKKFLKIMFSYNNKELIINETVPNRFSPKSPDKAHLNLHINSLELGDSAVYFCASSQSVRSYSPLHFGNGTRLTVT.

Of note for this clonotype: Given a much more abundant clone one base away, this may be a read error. The CDR3 region has the DNA TGTGCCTGGGCGGGACAGGTAATCACTGAAGCTCTCTTT. Protein product: CAWAGQVITEALF. This chain uses TRBV30 with TRBJ1-1; TRBD1 matches 8 bases. The CDR3 runs 13 residues. The germline CDR1 and CDR2 sequences are GTSNPN and SVGIG (reference sequence).

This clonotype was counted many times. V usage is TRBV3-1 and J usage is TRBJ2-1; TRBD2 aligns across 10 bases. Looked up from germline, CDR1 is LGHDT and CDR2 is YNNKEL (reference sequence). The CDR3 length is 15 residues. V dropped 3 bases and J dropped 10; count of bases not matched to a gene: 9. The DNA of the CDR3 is TGTGCCAGCAGCCACAGCCTAGCGGGAGAACAGGAGCAGTTCTTC. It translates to CASSHSLAGEQEQFF.

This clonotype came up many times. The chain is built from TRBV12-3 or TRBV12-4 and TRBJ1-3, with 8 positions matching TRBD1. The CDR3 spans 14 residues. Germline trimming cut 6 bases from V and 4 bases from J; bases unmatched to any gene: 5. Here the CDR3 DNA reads TGTGCCAGCAGACAACAGGGGGAAGGAAACACCATATATTTT. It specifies CASRQQGEGNTIYF.

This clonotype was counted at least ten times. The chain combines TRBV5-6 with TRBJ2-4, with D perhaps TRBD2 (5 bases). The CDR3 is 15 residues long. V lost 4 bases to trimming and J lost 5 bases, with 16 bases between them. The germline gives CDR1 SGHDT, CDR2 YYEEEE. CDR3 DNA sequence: TGTGCCAGCAGCCGGCAGTACAAGGGAGAAAACATTCAGTACTTC. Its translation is CASSRQYKGENIQYF.

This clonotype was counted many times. As DNA, the CDR3 is TGTGCCAGCAGCTTATCGGTGACGGGGGACGAGCAGTACTTC. Protein: CASSLSVTGDEQYF. The rearrangement uses TRBV7-9 and TRBJ2-7; D is perhaps TRBD2 (6 bases). V was shortened by 2 bases and J by 5 bases, with 13 bases between the two germline ends. This CDR3 has 14 residues. Germline V lookup: CDR1 SEHNR, CDR2 FQNEAQ (reference sequence).

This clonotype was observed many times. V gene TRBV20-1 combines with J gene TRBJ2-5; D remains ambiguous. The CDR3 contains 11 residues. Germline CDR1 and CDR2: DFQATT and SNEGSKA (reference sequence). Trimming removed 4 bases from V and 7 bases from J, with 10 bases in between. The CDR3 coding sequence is TGCAGTGCTACCCTGGGTGTGACCCAGTACTTC. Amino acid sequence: CSATLGVTQYF.

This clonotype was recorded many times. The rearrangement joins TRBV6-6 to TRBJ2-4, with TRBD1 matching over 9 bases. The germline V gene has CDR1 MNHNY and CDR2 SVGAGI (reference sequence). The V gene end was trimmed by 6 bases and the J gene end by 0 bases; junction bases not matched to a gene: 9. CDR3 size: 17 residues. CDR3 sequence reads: CASREGTGYLAKNIQYF. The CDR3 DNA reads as TGTGCCAGCAGAGAGGGGACAGGGTACCTAGCCAAAAACATTCAGTACTTC.

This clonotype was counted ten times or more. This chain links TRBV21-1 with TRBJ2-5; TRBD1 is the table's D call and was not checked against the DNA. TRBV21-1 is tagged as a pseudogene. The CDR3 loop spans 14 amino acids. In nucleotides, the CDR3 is TGTGCCAGCAGCGACAGGGGAACCCAAGAGACCCAGTACTTC. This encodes CASSDRGTQETQYF.

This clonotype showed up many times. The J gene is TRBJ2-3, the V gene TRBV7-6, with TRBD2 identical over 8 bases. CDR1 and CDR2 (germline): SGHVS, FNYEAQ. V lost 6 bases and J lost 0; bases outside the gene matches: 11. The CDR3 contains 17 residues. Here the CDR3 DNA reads TGTGCCAGCAGTACAGGTCTGAGCGGGAGTAGCACAGATACGCAGTATTTT. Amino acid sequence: CASSTGLSGSSTDTQYF.

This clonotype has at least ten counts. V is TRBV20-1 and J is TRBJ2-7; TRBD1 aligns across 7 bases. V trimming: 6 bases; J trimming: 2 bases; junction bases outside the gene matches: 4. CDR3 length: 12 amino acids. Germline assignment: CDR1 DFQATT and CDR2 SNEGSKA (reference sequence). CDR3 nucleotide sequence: TGCAGTGCCCGACAGGGAACCTACGAGCAGTACTTC. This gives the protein CSARQGTYEQYF.

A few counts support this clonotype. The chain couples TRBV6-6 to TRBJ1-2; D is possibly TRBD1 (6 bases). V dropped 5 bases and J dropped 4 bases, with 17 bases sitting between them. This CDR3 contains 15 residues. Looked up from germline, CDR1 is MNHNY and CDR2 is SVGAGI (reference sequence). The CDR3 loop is CASSRSPGVTYGYTF. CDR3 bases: TGTGCCAGCAGTCGCTCGCCAGGGGTTACCTATGGCTACACCTTC.

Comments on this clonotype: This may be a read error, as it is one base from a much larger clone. CDR3 sequence (DNA): TGCAGTGCCCGACGGCTAGCGGGAGGGCCGGGAGATGCGCAGTATTTT. Protein: CSARRLAGGPGDAQYF. The V and J genes are TRBV20-1 and TRBJ2-3, with 12 bases aligning to TRBD2. The CDR3 is made up of 16 amino acids. Germline V gene lookup returns CDR1 DFQATT and CDR2 SNEGSKA (reference sequence).